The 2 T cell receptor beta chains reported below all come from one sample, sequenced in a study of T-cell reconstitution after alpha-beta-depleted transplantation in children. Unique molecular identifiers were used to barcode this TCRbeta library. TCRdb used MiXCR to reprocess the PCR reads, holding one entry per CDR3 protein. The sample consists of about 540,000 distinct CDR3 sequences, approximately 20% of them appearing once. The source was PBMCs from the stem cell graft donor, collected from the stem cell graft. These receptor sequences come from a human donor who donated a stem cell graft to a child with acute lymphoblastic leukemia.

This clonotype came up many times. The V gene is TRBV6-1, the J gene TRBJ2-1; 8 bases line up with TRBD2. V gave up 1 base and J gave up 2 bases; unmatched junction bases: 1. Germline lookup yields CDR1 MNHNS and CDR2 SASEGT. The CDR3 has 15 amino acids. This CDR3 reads CASSEELAAYNEQFF. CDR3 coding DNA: TGTGCCAGCAGTGAAGAACTAGCGGCCTACAATGAGCAGTTCTTC.

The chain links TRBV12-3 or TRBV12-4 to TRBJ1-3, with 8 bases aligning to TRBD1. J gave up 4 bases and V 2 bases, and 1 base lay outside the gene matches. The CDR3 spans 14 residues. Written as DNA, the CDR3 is TGTGCCAGCAGTTTATCAGGGGGCGGAAACACCATATATTTT. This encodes CASSLSGGGNTIYF.